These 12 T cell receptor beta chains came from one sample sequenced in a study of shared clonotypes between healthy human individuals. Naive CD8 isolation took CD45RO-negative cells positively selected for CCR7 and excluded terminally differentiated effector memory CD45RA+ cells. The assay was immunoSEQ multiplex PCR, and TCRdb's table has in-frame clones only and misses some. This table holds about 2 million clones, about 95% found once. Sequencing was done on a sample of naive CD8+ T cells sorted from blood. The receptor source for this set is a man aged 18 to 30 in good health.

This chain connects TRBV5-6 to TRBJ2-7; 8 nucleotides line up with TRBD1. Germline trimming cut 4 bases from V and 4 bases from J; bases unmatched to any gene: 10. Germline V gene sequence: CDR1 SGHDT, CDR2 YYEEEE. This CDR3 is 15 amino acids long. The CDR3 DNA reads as TGTGCCAGCAGCCCCGGGTTAGGACAGGGTTACGAGCAGTACTTC. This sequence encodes CASSPGLGQGYEQYF.

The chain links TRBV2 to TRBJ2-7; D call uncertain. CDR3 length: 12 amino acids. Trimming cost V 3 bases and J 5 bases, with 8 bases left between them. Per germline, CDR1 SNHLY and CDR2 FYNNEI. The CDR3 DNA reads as TGTGCCAGCAGTGATCCACCTAACGAGCAGTACTTC. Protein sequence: CASSDPPNEQYF.

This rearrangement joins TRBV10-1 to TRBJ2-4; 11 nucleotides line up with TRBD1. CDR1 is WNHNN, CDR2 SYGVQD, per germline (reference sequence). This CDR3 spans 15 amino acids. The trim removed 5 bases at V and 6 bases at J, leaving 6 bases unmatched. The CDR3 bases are TGCGCCAGCAGTATCGGGACAGGGGGAATAAACATTCAGTACTTC. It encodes CASSIGTGGINIQYF.

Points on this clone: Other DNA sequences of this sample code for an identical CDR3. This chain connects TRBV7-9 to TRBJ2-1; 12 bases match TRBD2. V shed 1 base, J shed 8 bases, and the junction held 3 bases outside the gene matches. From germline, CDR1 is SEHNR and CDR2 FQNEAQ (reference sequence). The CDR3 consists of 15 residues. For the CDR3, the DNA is TGTGCCAGCAGCTTAGTGACTAGCGGGGGCGATGAGCAGTTCTTC. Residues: CASSLVTSGGDEQFF.

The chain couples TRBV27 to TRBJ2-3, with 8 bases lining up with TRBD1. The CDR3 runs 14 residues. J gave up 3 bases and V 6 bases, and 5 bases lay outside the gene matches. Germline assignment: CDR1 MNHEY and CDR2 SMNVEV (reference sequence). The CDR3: CASSWGTGTDTQYF. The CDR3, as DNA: TGTGCCAGCAGCTGGGGGACAGGTACAGATACGCAGTATTTT.

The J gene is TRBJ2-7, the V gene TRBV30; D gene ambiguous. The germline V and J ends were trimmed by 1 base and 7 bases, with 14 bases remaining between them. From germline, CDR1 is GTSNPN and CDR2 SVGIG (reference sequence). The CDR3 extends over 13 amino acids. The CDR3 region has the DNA TGTGCCTGGAGTGGGGATGGCCGGTGGGAGCAGTACTTC. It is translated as CAWSGDGRWEQYF.

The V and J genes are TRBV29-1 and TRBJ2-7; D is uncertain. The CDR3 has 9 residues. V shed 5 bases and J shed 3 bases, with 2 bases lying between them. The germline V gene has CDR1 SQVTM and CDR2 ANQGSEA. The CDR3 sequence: CSVNYEQYF. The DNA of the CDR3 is TGCAGCGTTAACTACGAGCAGTACTTC.

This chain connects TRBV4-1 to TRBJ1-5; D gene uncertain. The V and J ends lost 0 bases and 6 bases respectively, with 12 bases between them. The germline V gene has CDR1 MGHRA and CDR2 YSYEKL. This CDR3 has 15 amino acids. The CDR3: CASSQDAWRTQPQHF. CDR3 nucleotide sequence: TGCGCCAGCAGCCAAGATGCGTGGAGGACTCAGCCCCAGCATTTT.

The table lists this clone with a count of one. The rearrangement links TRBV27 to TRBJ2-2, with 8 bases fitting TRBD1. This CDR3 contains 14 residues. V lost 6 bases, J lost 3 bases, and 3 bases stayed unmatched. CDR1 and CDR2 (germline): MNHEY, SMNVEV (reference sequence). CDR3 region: CASSSDRDTGELFF. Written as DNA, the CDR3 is TGTGCCAGCAGCTCGGACAGGGACACCGGGGAGCTGTTTTTT.

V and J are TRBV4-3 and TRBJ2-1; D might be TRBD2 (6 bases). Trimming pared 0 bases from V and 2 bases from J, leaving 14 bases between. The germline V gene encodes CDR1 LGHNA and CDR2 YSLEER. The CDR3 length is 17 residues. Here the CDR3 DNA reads TGCGCCAGCAGCCAAGACCCAACCGGGAGTACCTACAATGAGCAGTTCTTC. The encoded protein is CASSQDPTGSTYNEQFF.

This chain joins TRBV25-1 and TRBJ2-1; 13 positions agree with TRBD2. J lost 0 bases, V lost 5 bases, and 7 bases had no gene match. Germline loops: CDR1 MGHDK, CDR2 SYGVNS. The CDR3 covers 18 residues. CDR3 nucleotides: TGTGCCAGCAGTCCTGGACTAGCGGGGGTTAACTCCTACAATGAGCAGTTCTTC. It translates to CASSPGLAGVNSYNEQFF.

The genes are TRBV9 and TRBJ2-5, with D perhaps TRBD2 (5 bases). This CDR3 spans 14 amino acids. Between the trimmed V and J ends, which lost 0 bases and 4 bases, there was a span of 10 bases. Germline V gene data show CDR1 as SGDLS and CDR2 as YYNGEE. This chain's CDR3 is CASSVATEGETQYF. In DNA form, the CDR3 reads TGTGCCAGCAGCGTAGCCACAGAGGGAGAGACCCAGTACTTC.